The rows below give T cell receptor beta chains drawn from one sample of a study of shared clonotypes between healthy human individuals. TCRdb's table, derived via immunoSEQ multiplex PCR, lists solely in-frame clones and lacks some. Among millions of clones listed, 85% to 95% were seen once. The material sequenced was naive CD8+ T cells from PBMCs. These receptors all come from a man aged 18 to 29 in good health. Some clones in this sample may be carry-over from other donors' samples. The CDR3 runs from the conserved cysteine through the conserved F or W. D genes are given only for firm matches. Where a row states a size, it is once, few, many or the class of an expanded clone; other rows omit it.

D: TRBD1
size: NA
V: TRBV19
J: TRBJ1-1
DNA: TGTGCCAGTAGTGCCAGGACAGGGATGACTGAAGCTTTCTTT
CDR3: CASSARTGMTEAFF

D: TRBD1
size: NA
V: TRBV7-2
J: TRBJ2-1
DNA: TGTGCCAGCAGCTTAGGTAGGACAGGGGTTGATGAGCAGTTCTTC
CDR3: CASSLGRTGVDEQFF

D: TRBD1
size: once
V: TRBV27
J: TRBJ1-2
DNA: TGTGCCAGCAGTTTCGCTAAGGGACAGCTCTCTCCTTATGGCTACACCTTC
CDR3: CASSFAKGQLSPYGYTF

D: NA
size: NA
V: TRBV30
J: TRBJ2-7
DNA: TGTGCCATGGACGGGGGCCCAGGGATGGCTTACGAGCAGTACTTC
CDR3: CAMDGGPGMAYEQYF

D: NA
size: once
V: TRBV28
J: TRBJ2-5
DNA: TGTGCCAGCAGCCGCTTCTCAGAGACCCAGTACTTC
CDR3: CASSRFSETQYF

D: TRBD1
size: NA
V: TRBV4-3
J: TRBJ1-2
DNA: TGCGCCAGCAGCCAAGGATGGGACAGGGCCCAGTTGTCGGGCAACTATGGCTACACCTTC
CDR3: CASSQGWDRAQLSGNYGYTF

D: TRBD1
size: NA
V: TRBV5-6
J: TRBJ2-2
DNA: TGTGCCAGCAGCATATCCGGGACAGGGGCTTCCGGGGAGCTGTTTTTT
CDR3: CASSISGTGASGELFF

D: NA
size: NA
V: TRBV30
J: TRBJ1-2
DNA: TGTGCCTGGAGTGGTTATGGCTACACCTTC
CDR3: CAWSGYGYTF

D: NA
size: NA
V: TRBV27
J: TRBJ2-7
DNA: TGTGCCAGCAGTCCTCGACGGCCCTACGAGCAGTACTTC
CDR3: CASSPRRPYEQYF

D: NA
size: NA
V: TRBV27
J: TRBJ2-7
DNA: TGTGCCAGCAGTTTTGGATCTACCTACGAGCAGTACTTC
CDR3: CASSFGSTYEQYF

D: TRBD1
size: NA
V: TRBV28
J: TRBJ2-1
DNA: TGTGCCAGCGGCTCCCTAGGGGAACAGGGGGCGAATGAGCAGTTCTTC
CDR3: CASGSLGEQGANEQFF

D: TRBD1
size: NA
V: TRBV9
J: TRBJ1-3
DNA: TGTGCCAGCAGCGCGGGGACAGGGGCTGGAAACACCATATATTTT
CDR3: CASSAGTGAGNTIYF

D: NA
size: NA
V: TRBV27
J: TRBJ1-1
DNA: TGTGCCAGCGGTCCTGGCCCGGGGACGAACACTGAAGCTTTCTTT
CDR3: CASGPGPGTNTEAFF

D: NA
size: NA
V: TRBV5-1
J: TRBJ1-2
DNA: TGCGCCAGCAGCTTGGATGGTCAAGATGGCTACACCTTC
CDR3: CASSLDGQDGYTF

D: NA
size: NA
V: TRBV7-9
J: TRBJ2-7
DNA: TGTGCCAGCAGCTTACGGGCGACCGAATCCTACGAGCAGTACTTC
CDR3: CASSLRATESYEQYF

D: TRBD1
size: NA
V: TRBV29-1
J: TRBJ1-5
DNA: TGCAGCGCGCGGACAGGGGGGGATGGACAGCCCCAGCATTTT
CDR3: CSARTGGDGQPQHF

D: NA
size: NA
V: TRBV30
J: TRBJ2-2
DNA: TGTGCCGGTTGGACAGAGAACACCGGGGAGCTGTTTTTT
CDR3: CAGWTENTGELFF

D: TRBD2
size: NA
V: TRBV27
J: TRBJ2-5
DNA: TGTGCCAGCAGCCCCCTAGCGGGAGGAGGGCGGGCCGGACTACAAGAGACCCAGTACTTC
CDR3: CASSPLAGGGRAGLQETQYF

D: TRBD2
size: once
V: TRBV29-1
J: TRBJ2-7
DNA: TGCAGCGTTGAAGACCCAACTAGCGGGTTGGACGAGCAGTACTTC
CDR3: CSVEDPTSGLDEQYF

D: TRBD2
size: NA
V: TRBV28
J: TRBJ2-4
DNA: TGTGCCAGCAGTTCCGGGACTAGCGGAACCAAAAACATTCAGTACTTC
CDR3: CASSSGTSGTKNIQYF

D: NA
size: NA
V: TRBV7-9
J: TRBJ2-7
DNA: TGTGCCAGCAGGACCGACTACGAGCAGTACTTC
CDR3: CASRTDYEQYF

D: NA
size: NA
V: TRBV4-2
J: TRBJ2-2
DNA: TGTGCCAGCAGCCTTCAGGGTGAAGGAAACACCGGGGAGCTGTTTTTT
CDR3: CASSLQGEGNTGELFF

D: TRBD2
size: NA
V: TRBV5-6
J: TRBJ2-1
DNA: TGTGCCAGCAGCACTTGGTATGGGACTAGCGGCTACAATGAGCAGTTCTTC
CDR3: CASSTWYGTSGYNEQFF

D: NA
size: NA
V: TRBV2
J: TRBJ2-6
DNA: TGTGCCAGCAGTCACAGGGACTCTGGGGCCAACGTCCTGACTTTC
CDR3: CASSHRDSGANVLTF

D: TRBD2
size: NA
V: TRBV27
J: TRBJ2-3
DNA: TGTGCCAGCAGCCCCCCGACTAGCGGCACAGATACGCAGTATTTT
CDR3: CASSPPTSGTDTQYF

D: NA
size: NA
V: TRBV27
J: TRBJ2-5
DNA: TGTGCCAGCAGTATAACCTGGAGGGGGGCGCATTACGAGACCCAGTACTTC
CDR3: CASSITWRGAHYETQYF

D: NA
size: NA
V: TRBV27
J: TRBJ1-2
DNA: TGTGCCAGCAGACCCCGGACAGCAAACTATGGCTACACCTTC
CDR3: CASRPRTANYGYTF

D: TRBD2
size: NA
V: TRBV7-8
J: TRBJ2-3
DNA: TGTGCCAGCAGCCCTGGAGGGACTAGCGGATCAGATACGCAGTATTTT
CDR3: CASSPGGTSGSDTQYF

D: NA
size: NA
V: TRBV7-9
J: TRBJ1-4
DNA: TGTGCCAGCAGCTTAACGATTCAGGGGCGGGTTAATGAAAAACTGTTTTTT
CDR3: CASSLTIQGRVNEKLFF

D: NA
size: NA
V: TRBV7-6
J: TRBJ2-1
DNA: TGTGCCAGCAGCCATGACATGGAGGACAATGAGCAGTTCTTC
CDR3: CASSHDMEDNEQFF

D: NA
size: NA
V: TRBV7-8
J: TRBJ2-5
DNA: TGTGCCAGCAGCTTAGTTGGGCTCCAAGAGACCCAGTACTTC
CDR3: CASSLVGLQETQYF

D: TRBD1
size: NA
V: TRBV6-5
J: TRBJ2-1
DNA: TGTGCCAGCAGCCTGACAGGGGGCGGAGTAAATGAGCAGTTCTTC
CDR3: CASSLTGGGVNEQFF

D: NA
size: once
V: TRBV7-9
J: TRBJ2-7
DNA: TGTGCCAGCAGCTTACACACACAGGAACACGAGCAGTACTTC
CDR3: CASSLHTQEHEQYF

D: TRBD2
size: NA
V: TRBV5-1
J: TRBJ2-7
DNA: TGCGCCAGCAGCTTGGGGCTAGCGGGAGCCCCAGTGTACTTC
CDR3: CASSLGLAGAPVYF

D: NA
size: NA
V: TRBV28
J: TRBJ1-3
DNA: TGTGCCAGCAGTTTTAGCAGGGGTGGAAACACCATATATTTT
CDR3: CASSFSRGGNTIYF

D: NA
size: NA
V: TRBV11-1
J: TRBJ2-7
DNA: TGTGCCAGCAGCTTAGGATACCGACAGGCATACTACGAGCAGTACTTC
CDR3: CASSLGYRQAYYEQYF

D: TRBD1
size: NA
V: TRBV27
J: TRBJ2-1
DNA: TGTGCCAGCAGTTTCGGGACAGGTCCCAATGAGCAGTTCTTC
CDR3: CASSFGTGPNEQFF

D: TRBD2
size: NA
V: TRBV5-1
J: TRBJ2-2
DNA: TGCGCCAGCAGCCGCACGCCGATAGCGGGGACTACCCTCGGGGAGCTGTTTTTT
CDR3: CASSRTPIAGTTLGELFF

D: NA
size: NA
V: TRBV5-1
J: TRBJ2-7
DNA: TGCGCCAGCATGGGCAGGGATTCCTACGAGCAGTACTTC
CDR3: CASMGRDSYEQYF

D: NA
size: NA
V: TRBV11-2
J: TRBJ1-1
DNA: TGTGCCAGCAGCTTAGATCTTGCGGCCTACGGTTCAGCGTTCTTT
CDR3: CASSLDLAAYGSAFF

D: TRBD2
size: once
V: TRBV11-2
J: TRBJ2-7
DNA: TGTGCCAGCAGCTTAGGGGCTAGCGGGGGGTACGAGCAGTACTTC
CDR3: CASSLGASGGYEQYF

D: TRBD1
size: NA
V: TRBV11-2
J: TRBJ1-6
DNA: TGTGCCAGCAGTTTCTCCGGGACAGGGTATTCACCCCTCCACTTT
CDR3: CASSFSGTGYSPLHF

D: NA
size: NA
V: TRBV15
J: TRBJ1-4
DNA: TGTGCCACTATGACAGGCCGGAGGGAAAAACTGTTTTTT
CDR3: CATMTGRREKLFF

D: TRBD2
size: NA
V: TRBV5-6
J: TRBJ2-7
DNA: TGTGCCAGCAGCTTGGGACTCAGCGGGAGGCGGGACGAGCAGTACTTC
CDR3: CASSLGLSGRRDEQYF

D: TRBD1
size: NA
V: TRBV7-9
J: TRBJ2-7
DNA: TGTGCCAGCAGCTTCGCGGACAGGGGAGCCTACGAGCAGTACTTC
CDR3: CASSFADRGAYEQYF

D: TRBD2
size: once
V: TRBV15
J: TRBJ2-3
DNA: TGTGCCACAAGCGACGGTCTAGCGGCCTACCTGGATACGCAGTATTTT
CDR3: CATSDGLAAYLDTQYF

D: NA
size: once
V: TRBV6-4
J: TRBJ1-1
DNA: TGTGCCAGCAGTGACGGCAGGACCGAAGCTTTCTTT
CDR3: CASSDGRTEAFF